One T cell receptor (beta chain) is described in this entry. These data are taken from a study of T cell changes during pregnancy in multiple sclerosis. Profiling relied on immunoSEQ multiplex PCR, and the TCRdb table lists in-frame clones only, not all of them. The sample contains about 70,000 clones, roughly nine tenths of which appear only once. Looked up from germline, CDR1 is MNHNS and CDR2 is SASEGT. Trimming cost V 2 bases and J 4 bases; bases outside gene matches: 1. The length of the CDR3 is 13 residues. The sequence was obtained from a female donor in good health, enrolled as a control in a pregnancy study. The gene calls are TRBV6-1 and TRBJ1-1; 7 bases map to TRBD1. This material consisted of peripheral blood, taken in the second trimester of pregnancy. CDR3 in DNA: TGTGCCAGCAGTGAACAGGGGGTCACTGAAGCTTTCTTT. Protein product: CASSEQGVTEAFF.